This T cell receptor beta chain appears in the sequencing data of a study of T-cell reconstitution after alpha-beta-depleted transplantation in children (dated by TCRdb to 2016 to 2017). Looking at the study overall: Using TCR repertoire profiling, the study followed T-cell immune reconstitution in a quantitative way in children after TCRalphabeta/CD19-depleted allogeneic hematopoietic cell transplantation. General findings and caveats noted by the study authors: About two months after transplant, the apparently early recovery of alphabetaT-cell counts reportedly depended on just several hundred clones that had expanded rapidly and came from non-depleted graft cells. In some patients, high TCRbeta diversity at day 60 was attributed to recipient T cells and intrathymic progenitors that had survived conditioning. The frequencies of hyperexpanded clones fell over the following months, and after one year, T-cell counts and TCRbeta diversity were mostly attributed to newly produced T cells.

According to the study, the label for this sample's treatment or condition signals: allogeneic hematopoietic cell transplantation with graft depleted of TCRalphabeta T cells and CD19 B cells. TCRalphabeta/CD19-depleted allogeneic hematopoietic cell grafts were given to the transplant recipients, all of whom were children. Based on the germline V gene, the CDR1 and CDR2 sequences are MNHNS and SASEGT. The CDR3 has 15 amino acids, counting the end cysteine and phenylalanine. Of the read, only the CDR3 DNA is kept; its 45 bases are in frame from base 1. At the junction V is shortened by 3 bases and J by 2 bases, with 11 bases in between. On this clonotype: It has no known antigen specificity. No quality values exist for individual bases; no much larger clone is one base distant.

Library prep was done by PCR. Sequencing was performed on an Illumina HiSeq 2500. TCR library preparation used molecular barcoding, with unique molecular identifiers applied to normalize quantification of the TCRbeta repertoire. The public reads were reprocessed in TCRdb via fastp at Q25 and MiXCR, keeping in-frame beta chains. CDR3 protein duplicates are merged, each entry listing the most common genes and DNA. A total of 700,000 or so distinct CDR3 sequences appear in this sample, around 13% of them only once. Approximately 0.8% of the sample lies in the top ten. This receptor was taken from a girl between 2 and 10 years old with congenital amegakaryocytic thrombocytopenia, due to receive a stem cell transplant. Recombination joined TRBV6-1 with TRBJ1-5, with no confident D gene call. The source material was PBMCs, sampled before TCRalphabeta/CD19-depleted stem cell transplant. The DNA is as follows: TGTGCCAGCAGTGAGGCGGAGAGCCGCAATCAGCCCCAGCATTTT. Its protein product is CASSEAESRNQPQHF.